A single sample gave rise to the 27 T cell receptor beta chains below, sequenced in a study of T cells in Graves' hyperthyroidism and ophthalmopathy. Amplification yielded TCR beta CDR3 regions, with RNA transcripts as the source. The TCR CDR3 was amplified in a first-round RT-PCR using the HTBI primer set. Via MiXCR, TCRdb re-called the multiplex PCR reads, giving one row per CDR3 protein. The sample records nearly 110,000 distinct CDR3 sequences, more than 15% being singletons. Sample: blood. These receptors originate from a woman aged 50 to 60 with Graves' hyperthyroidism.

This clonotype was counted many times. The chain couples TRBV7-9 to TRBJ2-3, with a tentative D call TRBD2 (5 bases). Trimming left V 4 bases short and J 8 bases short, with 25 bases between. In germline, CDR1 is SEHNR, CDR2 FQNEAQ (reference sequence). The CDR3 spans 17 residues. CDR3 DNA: TGTGCCAGCAGCTCCCGTAGTCGGGATTGGTGGCTTGGTACGCAGTATTTT. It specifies CASSSRSRDWWLGTQYF.

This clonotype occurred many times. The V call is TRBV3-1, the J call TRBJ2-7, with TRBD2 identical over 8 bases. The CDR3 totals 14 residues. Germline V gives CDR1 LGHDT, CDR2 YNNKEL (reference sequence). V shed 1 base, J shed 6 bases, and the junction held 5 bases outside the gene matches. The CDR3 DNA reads TGTGCCAGCAGCCAAGGACTAGCGTCGGTCGAGCAGTACTTC. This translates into CASSQGLASVEQYF.

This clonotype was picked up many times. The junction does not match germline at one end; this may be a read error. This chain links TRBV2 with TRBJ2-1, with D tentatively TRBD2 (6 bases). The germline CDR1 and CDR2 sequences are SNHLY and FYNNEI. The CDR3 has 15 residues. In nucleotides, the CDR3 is TGTGCCAGCAGTGAAGCCCTAGGACTACACAGTGAGCAGCTCTTC. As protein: CASSEALGLHSEQLF. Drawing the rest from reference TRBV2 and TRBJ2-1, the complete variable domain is EPEVTQTPSHQVTQMGQEVILRCVPISNHLYFYWYRQILGQKVEFLVSFYNNEISEKSEIFDDQFSVERPDGSNFTLKIRSTKLEDSAMYFCASSEALGLHSEQLFGPGTRLTVL.

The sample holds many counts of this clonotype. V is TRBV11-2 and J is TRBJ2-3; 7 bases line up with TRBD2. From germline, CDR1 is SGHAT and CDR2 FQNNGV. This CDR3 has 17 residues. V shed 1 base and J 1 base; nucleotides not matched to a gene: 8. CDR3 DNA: TGTGCCAGCAGCTTAGGGACAAGCGGGACCGGCACAGATACGCAGTATTTT. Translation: CASSLGTSGTGTDTQYF.

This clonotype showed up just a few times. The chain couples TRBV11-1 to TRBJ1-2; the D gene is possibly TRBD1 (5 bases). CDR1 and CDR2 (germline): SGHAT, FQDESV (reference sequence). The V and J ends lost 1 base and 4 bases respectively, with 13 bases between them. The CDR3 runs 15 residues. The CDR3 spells CASSLGSGTSYGYTF. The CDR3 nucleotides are TGTGCCAGCAGCTTAGGAAGCGGGACGAGCTATGGCTACACCTTC.

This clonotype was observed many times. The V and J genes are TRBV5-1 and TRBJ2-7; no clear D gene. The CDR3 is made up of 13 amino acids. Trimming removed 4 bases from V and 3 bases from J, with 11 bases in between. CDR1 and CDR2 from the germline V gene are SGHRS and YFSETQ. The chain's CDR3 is CASSDRGFYEQYF. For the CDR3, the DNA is TGCGCCAGCAGCGATCGTGGCTTCTACGAGCAGTACTTC.

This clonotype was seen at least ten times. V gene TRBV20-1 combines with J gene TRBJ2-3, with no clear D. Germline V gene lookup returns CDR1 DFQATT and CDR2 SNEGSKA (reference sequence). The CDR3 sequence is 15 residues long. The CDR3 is CSVHDRILSTDTQYF. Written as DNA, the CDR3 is TGCAGCGTACATGACCGGATACTAAGCACAGATACGCAGTATTTT.

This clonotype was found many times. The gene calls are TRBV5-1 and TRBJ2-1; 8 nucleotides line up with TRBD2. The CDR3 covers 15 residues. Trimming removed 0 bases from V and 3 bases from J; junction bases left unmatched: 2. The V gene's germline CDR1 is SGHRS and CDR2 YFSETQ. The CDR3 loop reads CASSLVAGIYNEQFF. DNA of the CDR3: TGCGCCAGCAGCTTGGTAGCGGGGATCTACAATGAGCAGTTCTTC.

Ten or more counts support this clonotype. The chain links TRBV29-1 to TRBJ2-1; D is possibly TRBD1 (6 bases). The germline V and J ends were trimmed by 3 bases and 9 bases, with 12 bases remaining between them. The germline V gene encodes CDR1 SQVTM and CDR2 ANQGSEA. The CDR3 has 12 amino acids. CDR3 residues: CSVDTGRGEQFF. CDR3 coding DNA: TGCAGCGTTGATACAGGGAGAGGTGAGCAGTTCTTC.

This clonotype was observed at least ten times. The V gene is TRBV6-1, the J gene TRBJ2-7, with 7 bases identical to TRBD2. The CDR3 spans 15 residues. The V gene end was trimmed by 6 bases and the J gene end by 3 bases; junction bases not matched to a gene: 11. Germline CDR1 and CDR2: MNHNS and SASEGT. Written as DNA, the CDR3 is TGTGCCAGCAGCCCCTCGGGGGGAGGGGACTACGAGCAGTACTTC. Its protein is CASSPSGGGDYEQYF.

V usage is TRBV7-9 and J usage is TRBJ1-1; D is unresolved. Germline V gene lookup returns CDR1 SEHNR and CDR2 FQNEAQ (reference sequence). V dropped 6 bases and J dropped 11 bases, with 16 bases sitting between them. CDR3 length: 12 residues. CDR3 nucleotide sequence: TGTGCCAGCAGTCCTAGTGTGGCGTCTGCTTTCTTT. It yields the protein CASSPSVASAFF. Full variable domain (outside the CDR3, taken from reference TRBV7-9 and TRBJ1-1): DTGVSQNPRHKITKRGQNVTFRCDPISEHNRLYWYRQTLGQGPEFLTYFQNEAQLEKSRLLSDRFSAERPKGSFSTLEIQRTEQGDSAMYLCASSPSVASAFFGQGTRLTVV.

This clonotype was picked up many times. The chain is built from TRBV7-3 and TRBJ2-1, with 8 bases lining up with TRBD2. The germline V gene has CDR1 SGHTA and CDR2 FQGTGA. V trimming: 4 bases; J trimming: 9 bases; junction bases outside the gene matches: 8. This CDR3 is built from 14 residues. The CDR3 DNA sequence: TGTGCCAGCAGCTCCCGGGGGGGGCAGGGTGAGCAGTTCTTC. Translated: CASSSRGGQGEQFF.

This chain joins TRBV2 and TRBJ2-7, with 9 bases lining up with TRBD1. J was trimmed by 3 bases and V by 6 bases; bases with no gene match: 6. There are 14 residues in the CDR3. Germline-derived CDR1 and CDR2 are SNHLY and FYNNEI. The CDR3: CASRRTGGDYEQYF. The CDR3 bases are TGTGCCAGCAGAAGAACAGGGGGCGACTACGAGCAGTACTTC. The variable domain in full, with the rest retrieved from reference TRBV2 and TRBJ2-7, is EPEVTQTPSHQVTQMGQEVILRCVPISNHLYFYWYRQILGQKVEFLVSFYNNEISEKSEIFDDQFSVERPDGSNFTLKIRSTKLEDSAMYFCASRRTGGDYEQYFGPGTRLTVT.

CDR3 DNA: TGCAGTGCCCCCGGGACCGGGACTAGCGGGATCTTAGGAGAGACCCAGTACTTC. As protein: CSAPGTGTSGILGETQYF. V and J are TRBV20-1 and TRBJ2-5; 13 bases are a match to TRBD2. The CDR3 extends over 18 amino acids. Germline V gene sequence: CDR1 DFQATT, CDR2 SNEGSKA (reference sequence). V dropped 6 bases and J dropped 4; count of bases not matched to a gene: 17.

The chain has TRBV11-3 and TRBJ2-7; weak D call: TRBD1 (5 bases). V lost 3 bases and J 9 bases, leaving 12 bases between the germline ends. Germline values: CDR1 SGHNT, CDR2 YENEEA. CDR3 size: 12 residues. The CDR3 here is CASSLADRRQYF. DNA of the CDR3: TGTGCCAGCAGCTTGGCTGACAGAAGGCAGTACTTC.

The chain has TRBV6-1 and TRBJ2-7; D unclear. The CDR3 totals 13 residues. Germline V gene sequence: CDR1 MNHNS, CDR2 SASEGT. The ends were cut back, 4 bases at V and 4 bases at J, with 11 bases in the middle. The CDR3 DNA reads TGTGCCAGCAGTGTTGGGAAGGGATACGAGCAGTACTTC. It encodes CASSVGKGYEQYF.

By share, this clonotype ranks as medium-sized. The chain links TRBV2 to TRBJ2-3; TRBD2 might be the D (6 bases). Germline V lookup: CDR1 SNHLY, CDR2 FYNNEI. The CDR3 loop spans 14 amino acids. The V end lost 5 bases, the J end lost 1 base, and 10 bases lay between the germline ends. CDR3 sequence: CASSRGTRTDTQYF. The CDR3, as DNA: TGTGCCAGCAGTCGGGGGACTCGCACAGATACGCAGTATTTT. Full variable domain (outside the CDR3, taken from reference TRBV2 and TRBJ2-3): EPEVTQTPSHQVTQMGQEVILRCVPISNHLYFYWYRQILGQKVEFLVSFYNNEISEKSEIFDDQFSVERPDGSNFTLKIRSTKLEDSAMYFCASSRGTRTDTQYFGPGTRLTVL.

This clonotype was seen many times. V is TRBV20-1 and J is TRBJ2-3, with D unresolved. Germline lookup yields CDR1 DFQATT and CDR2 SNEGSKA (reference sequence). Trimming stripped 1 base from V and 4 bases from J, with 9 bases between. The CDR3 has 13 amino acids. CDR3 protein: CSARVPSSDTQYF. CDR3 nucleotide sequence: TGCAGTGCTAGAGTCCCTAGTTCAGATACGCAGTATTTT.

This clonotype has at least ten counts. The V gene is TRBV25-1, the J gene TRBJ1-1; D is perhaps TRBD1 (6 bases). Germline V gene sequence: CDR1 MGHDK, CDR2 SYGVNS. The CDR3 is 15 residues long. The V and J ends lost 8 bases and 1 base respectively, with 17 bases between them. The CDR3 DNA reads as TGTGCCAGCTCAGGGGTGGGCAGGGGGAACACTGAAGCTTTCTTT. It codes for CASSGVGRGNTEAFF.

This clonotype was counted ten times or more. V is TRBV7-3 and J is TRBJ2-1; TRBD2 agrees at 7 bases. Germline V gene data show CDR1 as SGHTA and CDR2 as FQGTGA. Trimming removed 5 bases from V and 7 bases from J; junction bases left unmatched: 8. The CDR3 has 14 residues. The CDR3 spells CASSHSSGGNEQFF. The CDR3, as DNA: TGTGCCAGCAGCCACTCCTCCGGGGGGAATGAGCAGTTCTTC.

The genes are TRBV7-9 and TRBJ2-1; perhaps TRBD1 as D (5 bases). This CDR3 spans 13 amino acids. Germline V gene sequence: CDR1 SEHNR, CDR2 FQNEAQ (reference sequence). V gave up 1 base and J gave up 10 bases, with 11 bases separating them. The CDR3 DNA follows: TGTGCCAGCAGCTTAGAGGGCAGACAGGAGCAGTTCTTC. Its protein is CASSLEGRQEQFF.

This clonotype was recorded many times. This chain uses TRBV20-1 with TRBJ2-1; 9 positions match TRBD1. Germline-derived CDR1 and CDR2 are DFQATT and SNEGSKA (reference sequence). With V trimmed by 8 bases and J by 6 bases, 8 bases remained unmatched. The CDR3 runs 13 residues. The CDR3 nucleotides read TGCAGTCCAGGACAGGGGTTATCCAATGAGCAGTTCTTC. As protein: CSPGQGLSNEQFF.

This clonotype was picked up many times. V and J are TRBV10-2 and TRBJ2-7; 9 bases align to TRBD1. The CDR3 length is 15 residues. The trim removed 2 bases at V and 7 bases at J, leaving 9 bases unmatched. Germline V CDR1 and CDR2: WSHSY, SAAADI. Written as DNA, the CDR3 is TGCGCCAGCAGTGAGACCGGGACAGGGCTGTGGGAGCAGTACGTC. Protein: CASSETGTGLWEQYV.

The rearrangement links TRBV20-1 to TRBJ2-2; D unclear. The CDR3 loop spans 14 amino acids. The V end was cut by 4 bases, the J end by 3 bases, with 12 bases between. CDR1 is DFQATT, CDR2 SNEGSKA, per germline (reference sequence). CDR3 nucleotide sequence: TGCAGTGCTAAGCCCCCCACGGACACCGGGGAGCTGTTTTTT. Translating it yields CSAKPPTDTGELFF.

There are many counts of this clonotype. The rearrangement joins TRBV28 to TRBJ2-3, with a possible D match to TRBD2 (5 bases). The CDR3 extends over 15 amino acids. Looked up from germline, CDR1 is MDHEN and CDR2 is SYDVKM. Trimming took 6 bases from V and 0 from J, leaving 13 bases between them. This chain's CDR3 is CASSFFRTSTDTQYF. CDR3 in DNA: TGTGCCAGCAGCTTTTTCAGGACTAGCACAGATACGCAGTATTTT.

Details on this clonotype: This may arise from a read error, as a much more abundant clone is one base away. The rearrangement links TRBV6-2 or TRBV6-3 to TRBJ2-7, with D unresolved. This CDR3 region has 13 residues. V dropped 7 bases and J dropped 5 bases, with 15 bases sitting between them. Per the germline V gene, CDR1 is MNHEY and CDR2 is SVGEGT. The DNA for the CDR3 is TGTGCCAGCAACCCCCCCGGCGCCCACGAGCAGTACTTC. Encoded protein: CASNPPGAHEQYF.

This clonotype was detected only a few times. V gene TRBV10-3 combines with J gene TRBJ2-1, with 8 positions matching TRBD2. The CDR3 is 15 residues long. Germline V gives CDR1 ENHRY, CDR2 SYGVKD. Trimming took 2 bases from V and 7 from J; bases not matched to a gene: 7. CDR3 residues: CAISETGLGVNEQFF. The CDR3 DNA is TGTGCCATCAGTGAGACGGGACTAGGGGTAAATGAGCAGTTCTTC.